This note documents a single TCR beta chain sequence. The assay was immunoSEQ multiplex PCR, and TCRdb's table has in-frame clones only and misses some. The data hold fewer than 900,000 clones, with 89% observed a single time. Looked up from germline, CDR1 is SGHNT and CDR2 is YYREEE (reference sequence). Trimming at V came to 5 bases and at J to 4 bases, leaving 7 bases not matched to a gene. This CDR3 is built from 16 residues. This sample is part of a study of Ad26.COV2.S vaccination and SARS-CoV-2 variants. As for treatment: roughly 20 received Ad26.COV2.S at low or high dose, single or two shots; several received placebo; per-sample allocation not given. Sample collection was performed on day 63 after the first vaccine or placebo injection.

Material: peripheral blood, obtained in a trial of Ad26.COV2.S vaccine versus placebo. The V and J genes are TRBV5-4 and TRBJ2-1, with 12 bases matching TRBD2. This TCR was sampled from a person between 18 and 65 years old who received the Ad26.COV2.S COVID-19 vaccine or a placebo. The CDR3 coding sequence is TGTGCCAGCAGTTCCTTCACTAGCGGGGGGTACAATGAGCAGTTCTTC. The encoded protein is CASSSFTSGGYNEQFF.